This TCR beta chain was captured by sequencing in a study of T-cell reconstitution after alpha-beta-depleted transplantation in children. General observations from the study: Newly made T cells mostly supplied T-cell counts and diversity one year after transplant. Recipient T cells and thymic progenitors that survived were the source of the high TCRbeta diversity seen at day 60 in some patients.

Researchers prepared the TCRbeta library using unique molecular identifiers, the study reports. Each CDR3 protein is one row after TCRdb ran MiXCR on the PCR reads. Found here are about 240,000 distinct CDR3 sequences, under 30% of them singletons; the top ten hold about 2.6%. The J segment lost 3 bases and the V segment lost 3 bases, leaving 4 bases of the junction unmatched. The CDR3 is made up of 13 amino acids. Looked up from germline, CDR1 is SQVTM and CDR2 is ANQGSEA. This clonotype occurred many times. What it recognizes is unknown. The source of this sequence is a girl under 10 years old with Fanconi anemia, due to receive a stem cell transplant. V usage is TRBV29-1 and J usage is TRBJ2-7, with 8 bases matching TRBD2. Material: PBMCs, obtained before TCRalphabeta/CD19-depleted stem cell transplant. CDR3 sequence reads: CSVDGGGHYEQYF. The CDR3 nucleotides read TGCAGCGTTGATGGCGGGGGGCACTACGAGCAGTACTTC.